The 22 T cell receptor beta chains reported below all come from one sample, sequenced in a study of cytomegalovirus exposure and HLA in healthy donors. Both 60 Vbeta primers and 13 Jbeta primers went into the PCR. Repertoires were generated with immunoSEQ multiplex PCR, while TCRdb's copy carries only in-frame clones and drops some. The sample yields some 170,000 clones, 72% seen once. Sequencing was performed on PBMCs. The receptor set was obtained from a human donor in good health.

The J gene is TRBJ2-7, the V gene TRBV7-2, with D tentatively TRBD2 (6 bases). The CDR3 is 14 residues long. In germline, CDR1 is SGHTA, CDR2 FQGNSA. Trimming shortened V by 1 base and J by 2 bases, and 9 bases separated the two germline ends. Written as DNA, the CDR3 is TGTGCCAGCAGCTTAGAGTGGGGGGCCTACGAGCAGTACTTC. Its protein product is CASSLEWGAYEQYF.

V usage is TRBV15 and J usage is TRBJ1-5; D may be TRBD1 (6 bases). The germline gives CDR1 LNHNV, CDR2 YYDKDF (reference sequence). CDR3 size: 14 residues. The V end lost 4 bases, the J end lost 2 bases, and 9 bases lay between the germline ends. CDR3 region: CATSTRQGNQPQHF. Written as DNA, the CDR3 is TGTGCCACCAGCACAAGACAGGGCAATCAGCCCCAGCATTTT.

The gene calls are TRBV7-2 and TRBJ1-5, with D possibly TRBD1 on 5 matching bases. V lost 5 bases, J lost 3 bases, and 14 bases lay in between. The CDR3 consists of 15 residues. Germline V gives CDR1 SGHTA, CDR2 FQGNSA. The CDR3 DNA sequence: TGTGCCAGCAGCGACAGACCCACGGCCAATCAGCCCCAGCATTTT. Its protein product is CASSDRPTANQPQHF.

This clone was seen a few times. The V and J genes are TRBV5-1 and TRBJ1-3; D might be TRBD1 (6 bases). Germline loops: CDR1 SGHRS, CDR2 YFSETQ. The V gene lost 3 bases and the J gene lost 2 bases, with 9 bases spanning the gap. This CDR3 is 14 amino acids long. For the CDR3, the DNA is TGCGCCAGCAGCTCGACAGGCACTGGAAACACCATATATTTT. Translating gives CASSSTGTGNTIYF.

The chain couples TRBV7-9 to TRBJ1-1, with a possible D match to TRBD1 (5 bases). The V gene's germline CDR1 is SEHNR and CDR2 FQNEAQ (reference sequence). Trimming cost V 8 bases and J 6 bases, with 16 bases left between them. The CDR3 consists of 13 residues. CDR3 amino acids: CASLGGQFAEAFF. CDR3 nucleotide sequence: TGTGCCAGCCTGGGGGGTCAGTTTGCTGAAGCTTTCTTT.

The chain links TRBV19 to TRBJ2-1; 7 bases are shared with TRBD2. In germline, CDR1 is LNHDA, CDR2 SQIVND (reference sequence). The CDR3 runs 15 residues. Trimming removed 5 bases from V and 3 bases from J; junction bases left unmatched: 7. The CDR3 DNA is TGTGCCAGTAGTGTAACTAGCGCGGACTACAATGAGCAGTTCTTC. Protein sequence: CASSVTSADYNEQFF.

The chain uses TRBV7-9 and TRBJ2-5, with 7 bases lining up with TRBD1. CDR1 is SEHNR and CDR2 is FQNEAQ in the germline V gene (reference sequence). J was trimmed by 3 bases and V by 0 bases; bases with no gene match: 4. The CDR3 is 15 residues long. CDR3 protein: CASSLAGTAKETQYF. Here the CDR3 DNA reads TGTGCCAGCAGCTTAGCTGGGACAGCAAAAGAGACCCAGTACTTC.

Only a few counts were recorded for this clone. The chain is built from TRBV7-9 and TRBJ1-2; D remains unclear. The V and J ends lost 6 bases and 1 base respectively, with 9 bases between them. CDR1 SEHNR and CDR2 FQNEAQ come from the germline V gene (reference sequence). CDR3 size: 13 residues. CDR3: CASRAVINYGYTF. DNA of the CDR3: TGTGCCAGCAGAGCCGTCATTAACTATGGCTACACCTTC.

The chain links TRBV9 to TRBJ2-3; 12 bases agree with TRBD2. CDR3 size: 20 residues. The germline V gene has CDR1 SGDLS and CDR2 YYNGEE. After removal of 0 bases from V and 0 bases from J, the junction contained 11 bases not matched to a gene. The CDR3 bases are TGTGCCAGCAGCGTAGGGGTACTAGCGGGGGGCCCTACTAGCACAGATACGCAGTATTTT. Translating it yields CASSVGVLAGGPTSTDTQYF.

As to this clone: Other nucleotide sequences from this sample produce the same CDR3. The chain couples TRBV5-1 to TRBJ1-1, with TRBD1 matching over 7 bases. V lost 0 bases, J lost 1 base, and 3 bases stayed unmatched. The CDR3 spans 15 residues. The germline V gene encodes CDR1 SGHRS and CDR2 YFSETQ. The CDR3 coding sequence is TGCGCCAGCAGCTTGGGGGGACAGAGGAACACTGAAGCTTTCTTT. Residues: CASSLGGQRNTEAFF.

The chain is built from TRBV6-5 and TRBJ2-1, with D possibly being TRBD1 (6 bases). CDR1 and CDR2 (germline): MNHEY, SVGAGI. V dropped 0 bases and J dropped 8 bases, with 14 bases sitting between them. The CDR3 spans 15 residues. The CDR3 protein is CASSYSSGQSYEQFF. In DNA form, the CDR3 reads TGTGCCAGCAGTTACTCGAGTGGACAGTCTTATGAGCAGTTCTTC.

A few counts support this clone. The chain recombines TRBV5-4 with TRBJ1-1; D unclear. Looked up from germline, CDR1 is SGHNT and CDR2 is YYREEE (reference sequence). This CDR3 has 11 amino acids. Trimming removed 0 bases at V and 9 bases at J, with 6 bases between. CDR3 protein: CASSLGSKAFF. CDR3 bases: TGTGCCAGCAGCTTGGGGAGTAAAGCTTTCTTT.

V and J are TRBV5-6 and TRBJ2-1; D unclear. The V gene lost 1 base and the J gene lost 0 bases, with 14 bases spanning the gap. Germline V gives CDR1 SGHDT, CDR2 YYEEEE. The CDR3 runs 17 residues. The CDR3 sequence: CASSLLYSESSYNEQFF. In DNA form, the CDR3 reads TGTGCCAGCAGCTTGTTGTATAGTGAAAGCTCCTACAATGAGCAGTTCTTC.

The genes are TRBV30 and TRBJ1-6; no definite D call. The CDR3 consists of 14 residues. V was pared by 2 bases and J by 9 bases, with 14 bases between. Germline CDR1 GTSNPN, CDR2 SVGIG (reference sequence). The CDR3 DNA sequence: TGTGCCTGGAGTCCAGCGGGGAGAATTTCACCCCTCCACTTT. Translated, it gives CAWSPAGRISPLHF.

This clone was seen just once. The gene calls are TRBV28 and TRBJ2-7, with D tentatively TRBD2 (7 bases). V shed 4 bases and J shed 0 bases, with 16 bases lying between them. The CDR3 extends over 16 amino acids. Germline loops: CDR1 MDHEN, CDR2 SYDVKM. DNA of the CDR3: TGTGCCAGCAGTTCCCCATCGGGGGGCCTCTCCTACGAGCAGTACTTC. It yields the protein CASSSPSGGLSYEQYF.

This clone was picked up a small number of times. The chain recombines TRBV6-5 with TRBJ1-2; TRBD1 matches at 8 bases. CDR1 is MNHEY, CDR2 SVGAGI, per germline. The length of the CDR3 is 13 residues. Trimming at V came to 6 bases and at J to 7 bases, leaving 7 bases not matched to a gene. CDR3 loop: CASRLQGARGYTF. DNA of the CDR3: TGTGCCAGCAGACTTCAGGGGGCTCGTGGCTACACCTTC.

The V and J genes are TRBV2 and TRBJ1-6; D is possibly TRBD1 (5 bases). Germline V gives CDR1 SNHLY, CDR2 FYNNEI. Trimming took 4 bases from V and 5 from J, leaving 12 bases between them. The CDR3 is 15 amino acids. CDR3 sequence (DNA): TGTGCCAGCAGTGGAGGGACTGCCAATAATTCACCCCTCCACTTT. This translates into CASSGGTANNSPLHF.

This clone showed up just a few times. The rearrangement uses TRBV7-9 and TRBJ2-3; 7 bases map to TRBD1. From germline, CDR1 is SEHNR and CDR2 FQNEAQ (reference sequence). J was trimmed by 4 bases and V by 7 bases; bases with no gene match: 8. This CDR3 has 14 amino acids. This chain's CDR3 is CASTKQGPADTQYF. The CDR3 region has the DNA TGTGCCAGCACCAAACAGGGGCCCGCAGATACGCAGTATTTT.

The chain joins TRBV10-1 to TRBJ2-7; TRBD1 aligns across 9 bases. J was trimmed by 4 bases and V by 0 bases; bases with no gene match: 4. The CDR3 has 15 residues. Germline assignment: CDR1 WNHNN and CDR2 SYGVQD (reference sequence). The CDR3 coding sequence is TGCGCCAGCAGTGAGTCGACCGGGACAGGGTACGAGCAGTACTTC. The encoded protein is CASSESTGTGYEQYF.

Worth noting for this clone: A read error may account for a junction end that differs from germline. This sequence joins TRBV7-7 and TRBJ2-5; D remains ambiguous. Germline V gene lookup returns CDR1 SSHAT and CDR2 FNYEAQ (reference sequence). This CDR3 has 13 residues. The CDR3 nucleotides are TGTGCTAGCAGCCGAGGTTCCCAAGAGACCCAGTACTTC. Translating it yields CASSRGSQETQYF.

The V and J genes are TRBV14 and TRBJ2-1; 11 bases are a match to TRBD2. The CDR3 is 15 amino acids. From germline, CDR1 is SGHDN and CDR2 FVKESK. V lost 4 bases to trimming and J lost 7 bases; unmatched junction nucleotides: 6. The CDR3 region has the DNA TGTGCCAGCAGCCTTAGCGGGGGGGAGAGAAATGAGCAGTTCTTC. As protein: CASSLSGGERNEQFF.

The sample holds one count of this clone. The V gene is TRBV29-1, the J gene TRBJ2-5, with TRBD1 identical over 8 bases. The J segment lost 3 bases and the V segment lost 2 bases, leaving 5 bases of the junction unmatched. The CDR3 extends over 14 amino acids. Germline-derived CDR1 and CDR2 are SQVTM and ANQGSEA. CDR3: CSVEPGTGEETQYF. The CDR3 DNA follows: TGCAGCGTTGAACCCGGGACAGGCGAAGAGACCCAGTACTTC.